This record covers a single TCR beta chain. The antigen remains unidentified. The data stem from a study of shared clonotypes between healthy human individuals. Study-wide points: Four donors shared approximately 5% of their naive CD4 clonotypes.

Donors, healthy HIV-negative adults, lacked recent acute infections or vaccinations. Naive CD4+ cells were CD45RA-selected; the remaining cells were memory. Around 220 ng DNA, tens of thousands of T cell genomes, went into each sorted-subset replicate PCR. TCRdb's copy holds only in-frame clones and misses some; the assay was immunoSEQ multiplex PCR. The sample lists approximately 2.5 million clones, around 94% occurring once. Trimming took 0 bases from V and 6 from J, leaving 16 bases between them. The length of the CDR3 is 16 residues. Germline values: CDR1 SGDLS, CDR2 YYNGEE. The material sequenced was naive CD4+ T cells sorted from blood. Subset noted: CD45RA+ positively selected. This TCR was recovered from a man in his late teens or twenties in good health. V gene TRBV9 combines with J gene TRBJ2-1, with D possibly TRBD2 on 7 matching bases. This CDR3 reads CASSVDVGGGTNEQFF. DNA of the CDR3: TGTGCCAGCAGCGTAGATGTGGGAGGGGGGACCAATGAGCAGTTCTTC.